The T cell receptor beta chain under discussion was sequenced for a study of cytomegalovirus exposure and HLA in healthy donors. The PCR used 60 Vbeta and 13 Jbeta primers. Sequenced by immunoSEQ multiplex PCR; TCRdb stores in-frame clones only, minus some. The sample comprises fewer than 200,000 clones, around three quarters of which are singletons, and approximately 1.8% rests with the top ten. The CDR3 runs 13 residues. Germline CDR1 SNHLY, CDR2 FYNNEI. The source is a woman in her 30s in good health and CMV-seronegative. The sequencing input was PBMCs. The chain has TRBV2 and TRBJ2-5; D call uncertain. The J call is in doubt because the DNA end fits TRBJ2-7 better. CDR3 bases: TGTGCCAGCAGCCTCTCCTTAAATTACGAGCAGTACTTC. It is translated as CASSLSLNYEQYF.